Presented here are 7 T cell receptor beta chains from one specimen sequenced in a study of blood T cell repertoires in COVID-19. Data came from immunoSEQ multiplex PCR; TCRdb stores just in-frame clones and leaves some out. The top ten hold 3% to 3.5% of the sample, which has under 200,000 clones, about 80% seen once. The sequencing sample was made of PBMCs or T cells enriched from blood (not recorded which). All receptors derive from a woman aged 55-69 years who had recovered from COVID-19.

The chain carries TRBV3-1 (or the pseudogene TRBV3-2) and TRBJ1-5; TRBD1 matches at 7 bases. This CDR3 region has 15 residues. V shed 3 bases, J shed 2 bases, and the junction held 4 bases outside the gene matches. Germline lookup yields CDR1 LGHDT and CDR2 YNNKEL (reference sequence). CDR3 loop: CASSHNRGGNQPQHF. The CDR3 coding sequence is TGTGCCAGCAGCCATAACAGGGGCGGCAATCAGCCCCAGCATTTT.

The V call is TRBV19, the J call TRBJ1-3; D perhaps matches TRBD1 (6 bases). Per the germline V gene, CDR1 is LNHDA and CDR2 is SQIVND (reference sequence). The CDR3 is 15 amino acids. V lost 3 bases to trimming and J lost 0 bases, with 9 bases between them. This CDR3 is CASSIQGFSGNTIYF. CDR3 nucleotide sequence: TGTGCCAGTAGTATCCAGGGGTTCTCTGGAAACACCATATATTTT.

The chain uses TRBV27 and TRBJ1-1; D remains ambiguous. This CDR3 comprises 17 residues. Trimming stripped 6 bases from V and 0 bases from J, with 20 bases between. Germline values: CDR1 MNHEY, CDR2 SMNVEV (reference sequence). CDR3 sequence reads: CASSRRTSGTLNTEAFF. The CDR3 bases are TGTGCCAGCAGCCGTCGCACAAGCGGAACACTGAACACTGAAGCTTTCTTT.

The gene calls are TRBV12-3 or TRBV12-4 and TRBJ1-2; possible D gene TRBD1, 5 bases. This CDR3 has 12 residues. Between the trimmed V and J ends, which lost 3 bases and 4 bases, there was a span of 6 bases. As DNA, the CDR3 is TGTGCCAGCAGTTTTGGGGCCTATGGCTACACCTTC. This gives the protein CASSFGAYGYTF.

The chain recombines TRBV7-8 with TRBJ2-5; 7 nucleotides align to TRBD1. Germline V gene sequence: CDR1 SGHVS, CDR2 FQNEAQ. The CDR3 extends over 14 amino acids. Unmatched junction bases numbered 11, after V lost 5 bases and J lost 8 bases. CDR3 protein: CASSPHPGQNTQYF. The CDR3 nucleotides read TGTGCCAGCAGCCCGCACCCGGGACAGAATACCCAGTACTTC.

V usage is TRBV7-2 and J usage is TRBJ2-3; TRBD2 agrees at 8 bases. The CDR3 runs to 16 residues. CDR1 and CDR2 (germline): SGHTA, FQGNSA. Trimming at V came to 1 base and at J to 5 bases, leaving 8 bases not matched to a gene. CDR3 residues: CASSLVGLGGVDTQYF. The CDR3 DNA is TGTGCCAGCAGCTTAGTGGGACTAGGGGGAGTAGATACGCAGTATTTT.

As for this clone: Mismatch with germline at one junction end may stem from a read error. The chain carries TRBV7-8 and TRBJ2-5; TRBD2 agrees at 7 bases. From germline, CDR1 is SGHVS and CDR2 FQNEAQ. The CDR3 has 16 amino acids. CDR3 sequence (DNA): TGTGCCAGCAACTTACGACCCGGGACTACACAAGAGACCCAGTACTTC. Translation gives CASNLRPGTTQETQYF.